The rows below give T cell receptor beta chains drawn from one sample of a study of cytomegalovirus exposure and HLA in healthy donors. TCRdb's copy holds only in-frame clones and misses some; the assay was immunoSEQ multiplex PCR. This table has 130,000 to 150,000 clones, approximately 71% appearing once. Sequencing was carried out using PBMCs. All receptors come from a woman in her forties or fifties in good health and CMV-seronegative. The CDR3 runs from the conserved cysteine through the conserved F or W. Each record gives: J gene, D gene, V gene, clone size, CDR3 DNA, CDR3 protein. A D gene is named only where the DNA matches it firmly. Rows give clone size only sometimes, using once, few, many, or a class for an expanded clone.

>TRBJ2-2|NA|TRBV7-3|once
TGTGCCAGCAGCTTTCGGCAGGCGAACACCGGGGAGCTGTTTTTT
CASSFRQANTGELFF
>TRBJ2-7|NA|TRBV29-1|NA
TGCAGCGTGGAAGACAGAAATTACGAGCAGTACTTC
CSVEDRNYEQYF
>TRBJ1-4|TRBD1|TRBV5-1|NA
TGCGCCAGCTCCCGGACAGGAGGCGATGAAAAACTGTTTTTT
CASSRTGGDEKLFF
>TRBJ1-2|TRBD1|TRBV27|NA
TGTGCCAGCAGGGGGACAGGACTCGGAGGTTATGGCTACACCTTC
CASRGTGLGGYGYTF
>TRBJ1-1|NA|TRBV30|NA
TGTGCCTGGAGTTCACAGGGAGTCACTGAAGCTTTCTTT
CAWSSQGVTEAFF
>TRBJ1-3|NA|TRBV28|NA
TGTGCCAGCATTTTGTCCTCCTCTGGAAACACCATATATTTT
CASILSSSGNTIYF
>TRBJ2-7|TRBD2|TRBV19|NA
TGTGCCAGTACCCTCCAATCGGGGGGTGGCTACGAGCAGTACTTC
CASTLQSGGGYEQYF
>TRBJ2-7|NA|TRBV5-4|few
TGTGCCAGCAGCTTGGGACAGTCCTACGAGCAGTACTTC
CASSLGQSYEQYF
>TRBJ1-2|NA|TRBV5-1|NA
TGCGCCAGCAGCTTGGCACAGCCACTCTATGGCTACACCTTC
CASSLAQPLYGYTF
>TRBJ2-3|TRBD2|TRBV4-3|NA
TGCGCCAGCAGCCGAACAGCGGGGGGGCTGAATACGCAGTATTTT
CASSRTAGGLNTQYF
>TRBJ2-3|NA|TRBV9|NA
TGTGCCAGCAGCGTAGATCAGGGCTATGCAGATACGCAGTATTTT
CASSVDQGYADTQYF
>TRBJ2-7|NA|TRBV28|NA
TGTGCCAGCACGTCGCAGGGGTATTCCTACGAGCAGTACTTC
CASTSQGYSYEQYF
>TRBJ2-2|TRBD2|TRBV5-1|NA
TGCGCCAGCAGCTCGGGACTAGCGGGGGGGAACACCGGGGAGCTGTTTTTT
CASSSGLAGGNTGELFF
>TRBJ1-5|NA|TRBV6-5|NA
TGTGCCAGCAGTCGTGAGTGGACAGTCAATCAGCCCCAGCATTTT
CASSREWTVNQPQHF
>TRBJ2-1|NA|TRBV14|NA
TGTGCCAGCAGCTCACGGACTCTAGAGCCCGGGCATTACAATGAGCAGTTCTTC
CASSSRTLEPGHYNEQFF
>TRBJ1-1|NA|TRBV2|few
TGTGCCAGCAAAAGCTCCCTACAAGCTTTCTTT
CASKSSLQAFF
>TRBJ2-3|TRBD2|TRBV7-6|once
TGTGCCAGCAGCTTAAATAGCGGGGGGGCAGATACGCAGTATTTT
CASSLNSGGADTQYF
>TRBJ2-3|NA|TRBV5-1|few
TGCGCCAGCAGCTTGGATGACTCCACAGATACGCAGTATTTT
CASSLDDSTDTQYF
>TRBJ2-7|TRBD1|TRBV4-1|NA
TGCGCCAGCAGCCAAGGAGGGACAGGGACCTACGAGCAGTACTTC
CASSQGGTGTYEQYF
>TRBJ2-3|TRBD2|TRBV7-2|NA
TGTGCCAGCAGATTACTAGCGGGGGGGCCCTCAGATACGCAGTATTTT
CASRLLAGGPSDTQYF
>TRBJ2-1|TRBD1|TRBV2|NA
TGTGCCAGCAGCGAGTCGACCACCGAACCCCCCGACAGGGACCTCTCCTACAATGAGCAGTTCTTC
CASSESTTEPPDRDLSYNEQFF
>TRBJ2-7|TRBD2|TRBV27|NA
TGTGCCAGCAGTTTAACTAGCGGGGGGTACGAGCAGTACTTC
CASSLTSGGYEQYF
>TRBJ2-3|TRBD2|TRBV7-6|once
TGTGCCAGCAGCCGGGAGGGTAGCAGGTTTCCAGATACGCAGTATTTT
CASSREGSRFPDTQYF
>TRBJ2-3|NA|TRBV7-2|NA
TGTGCCAGCAGCTTCGGAGATACGCAGTATTTT
CASSFGDTQYF
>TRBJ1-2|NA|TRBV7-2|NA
TGTGCCAGCAGCTTAGTTCGATCGGGCTATGGCTACACCTTC
CASSLVRSGYGYTF
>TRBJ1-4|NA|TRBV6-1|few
TGTGCCAGCAGTACTCTTGGGGGGGTCAGTGAAAAACTGTTTTTT
CASSTLGGVSEKLFF
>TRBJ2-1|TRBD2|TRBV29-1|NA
TGCAGCGTCCCTAGGGCGGGGGGGCCAGGGAATGAGCAGTTCTTC
CSVPRAGGPGNEQFF
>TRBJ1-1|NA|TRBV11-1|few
TGTGCCAGCAGCTCAAGGACGGGGATCACTGAAGCTTTCTTT
CASSSRTGITEAFF